The entry below gives a single T cell receptor beta chain sequence along with its context. These data belong to a study of blood T cell repertoires in COVID-19. Study as a whole: Sites across the United States, Italy and Spain contributed samples from acute and convalescent COVID-19. Sources were T cells, B-cell-depleted T cells, or PBMCs; the material itself was cDNA or gDNA.

As processed by the authors: Reference gene primer amplification gave nucleated cell count estimates. Sequencing was performed with immunoSEQ multiplex PCR; in TCRdb, only in-frame clones are kept and a portion is missing. V and J calls and clone size are those listed in that table; D and trimming were worked out from the DNA. Counted here are roughly 110,000 clones, 65% to 75% occurring once; the ten biggest clones make up 0.9%. Trimming removed 3 bases from V and 1 base from J, with 9 bases in between. The CDR3 spans 13 residues. Germline V gene sequence: CDR1 GTSNPN, CDR2 SVGIG (reference sequence).

The receptor comes from a human donor with acute or convalescent COVID-19. The donor label of this sample is uncertain. The specimen sequenced was peripheral blood. This chain links TRBV30 with TRBJ1-1; perhaps TRBD1 as D (6 bases). The CDR3 spells CAWSPDRNTEAFF. For the CDR3, the DNA is TGTGCCTGGAGCCCGGACAGGAACACTGAAGCTTTCTTT. The full variable domain, with the rest looked up from reference TRBV30 and TRBJ1-1, is SQTIHQWPATLVQPVGSPLSLECTVEGTSNPNLYWYRQAAGRGLQLLFYSVGIGQISSEVPQNLSASRPQDRQFILSSKKLLLSDSGFYLCAWSPDRNTEAFFGQGTRLTVV.